The clone carrying this T cell receptor beta chain was counted only a few times. Its antigen is currently unknown. TCRdb reprocessed the reads with MiXCR, giving one entry per CDR3 protein. This table has around 740,000 distinct CDR3 sequences, about 40% appearing once. The data originate from a study of T cell repertoires in cytomegalovirus infection. As for the study in general: TCR beta signatures that were public indicated CMV infection and matching HLA type.

Overall study findings and caveats: The response measured ex vivo was dominated by TCR beta clonotypes (HLA-C-restricted and CMV-specific). Pooled public TCR beta family frequency picked out CMV carriers with the relevant HLA.

There are 13 residues in the CDR3. V lost 4 bases and J 6 bases, leaving 13 bases between the germline ends. Per germline, CDR1 SEHNR and CDR2 FQNEAQ (reference sequence). The chain uses TRBV7-9 and TRBJ2-7; D ambiguous. The sequence was obtained from a human donor in good health (CMV status not recorded). Some clones in this sample may be carry-over from other donors' samples. The sequenced material came from PBMCs. The CDR3 sequence is CASSSQLGSEQYF. CDR3 DNA sequence: TGTGCCAGCAGCTCCCAACTGGGAAGCGAGCAGTACTTC.